These 2 T cell receptor beta chains came from one sample sequenced in a study of blood T cells in healthy people across ages. Then a second PCR, running roughly 7 to 12 cycles, was carried out with a sample-barcoded 5' primer and a J-beta primer mix. A single record per CDR3 protein comes from TCRdb applying MiXCR to the 5' RACE reads. Of roughly 680,000 distinct CDR3 sequences in the sample, about half were seen once. Material for sequencing was blood. The origin of the receptors is a woman aged 55-70 years in good health.

V usage is TRBV12-3 or TRBV12-4 and J usage is TRBJ2-1; the D gene is possibly TRBD1 (6 bases). V gave up 6 bases and J gave up 5 bases, with 23 bases separating them. This CDR3 region has 17 residues. The CDR3 DNA is TGTGCCAGCAGCCAGGGGACCCCGGCCTACCAGCACAATGAGCAGTTCTTC. Protein sequence: CASSQGTPAYQHNEQFF.

The chain couples TRBV7-9 to TRBJ2-3; D unresolved. V lost 5 bases and J 3 bases, leaving 18 bases between the germline ends. Germline V lookup: CDR1 SEHNR, CDR2 FQNEAQ (reference sequence). CDR3 length: 16 residues. CDR3 sequence reads: CASSHPRRFETDTQYF. The CDR3 DNA follows: TGTGCCAGCAGCCACCCCCGCCGGTTTGAAACAGATACGCAGTATTTT.